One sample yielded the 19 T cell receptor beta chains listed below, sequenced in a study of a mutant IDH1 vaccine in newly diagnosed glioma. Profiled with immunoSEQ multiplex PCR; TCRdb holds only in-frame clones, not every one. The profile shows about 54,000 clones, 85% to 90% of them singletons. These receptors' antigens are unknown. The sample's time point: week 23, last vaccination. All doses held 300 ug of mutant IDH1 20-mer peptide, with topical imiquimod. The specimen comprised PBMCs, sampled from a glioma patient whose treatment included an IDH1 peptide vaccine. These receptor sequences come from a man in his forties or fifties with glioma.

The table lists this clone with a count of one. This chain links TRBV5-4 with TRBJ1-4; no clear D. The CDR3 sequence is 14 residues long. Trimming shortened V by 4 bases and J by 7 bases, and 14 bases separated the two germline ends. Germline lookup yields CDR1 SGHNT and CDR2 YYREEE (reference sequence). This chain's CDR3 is CASSVFDSGEKLFF. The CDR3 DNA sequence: TGTGCCAGCAGCGTGTTCGACTCGGGTGAAAAACTGTTTTTT.

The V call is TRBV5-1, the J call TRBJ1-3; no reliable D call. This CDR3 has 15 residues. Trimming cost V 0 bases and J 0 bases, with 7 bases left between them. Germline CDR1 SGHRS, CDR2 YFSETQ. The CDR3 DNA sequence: TGCGCCAGCAGCTTGGTGCCGGACTCTGGAAACACCATATATTTT. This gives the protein CASSLVPDSGNTIYF.

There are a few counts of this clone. The DNA for the CDR3 is TGCAGTGCTAGAGATCACCACGAGCAGTACTTC. It specifies CSARDHHEQYF. J is TRBJ2-7 and V is TRBV20-1; D unresolved. The germline CDR1 and CDR2 sequences are DFQATT and SNEGSKA (reference sequence). V lost 0 bases and J 5 bases, leaving 5 bases between the germline ends. This CDR3 has 11 residues.

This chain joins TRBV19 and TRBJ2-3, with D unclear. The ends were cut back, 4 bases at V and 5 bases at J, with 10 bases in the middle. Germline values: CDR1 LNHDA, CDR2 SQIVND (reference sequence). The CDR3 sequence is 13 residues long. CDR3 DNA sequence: TGTGCCAGTAGTAAGCATGCGGTAGATACGCAGTATTTT. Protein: CASSKHAVDTQYF.

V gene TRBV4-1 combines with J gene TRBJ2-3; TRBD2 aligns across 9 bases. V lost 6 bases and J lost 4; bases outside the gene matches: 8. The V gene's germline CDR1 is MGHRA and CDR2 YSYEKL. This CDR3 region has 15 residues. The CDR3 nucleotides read TGCGCCAGCAGTCGGATTAGCGGGAGCTCAGATACGCAGTATTTT. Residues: CASSRISGSSDTQYF.

The CDR3, as DNA: TGTGCCAGCTCACCCCCAAGCGTGCCCTATGGCTACACCTTC. Protein: CASSPPSVPYGYTF. J is TRBJ1-2 and V is TRBV18; D not resolved. The CDR3 consists of 14 residues. Germline V gives CDR1 KGHSH, CDR2 LQKENI. The germline V and J ends were trimmed by 3 bases and 4 bases, with 12 bases remaining between them.

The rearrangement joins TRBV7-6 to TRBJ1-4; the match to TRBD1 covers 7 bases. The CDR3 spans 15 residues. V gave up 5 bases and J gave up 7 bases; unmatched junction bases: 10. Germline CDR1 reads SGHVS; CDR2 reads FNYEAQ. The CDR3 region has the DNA TGTGCCAGCAGCCCAACAGGGGTTGTTGTTGAAAAACTGTTTTTT. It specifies CASSPTGVVVEKLFF.

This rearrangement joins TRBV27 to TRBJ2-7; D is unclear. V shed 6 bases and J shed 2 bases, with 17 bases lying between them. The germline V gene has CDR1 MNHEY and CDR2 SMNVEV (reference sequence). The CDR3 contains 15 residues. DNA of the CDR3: TGTGCCAGCAGCCGGCCGGGTGGCGGAACCTACGAGCAGTACTTC. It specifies CASSRPGGGTYEQYF.

CDR3 nucleotides: TGTGCCAGCAGTGTAACTATGTCGGGCGAGCAGTACTTC. This translates into CASSVTMSGEQYF. The genes are TRBV2 and TRBJ2-7; D remains ambiguous. V dropped 4 bases and J dropped 6 bases, with 13 bases sitting between them. In germline, CDR1 is SNHLY, CDR2 FYNNEI. This CDR3 is built from 13 residues.

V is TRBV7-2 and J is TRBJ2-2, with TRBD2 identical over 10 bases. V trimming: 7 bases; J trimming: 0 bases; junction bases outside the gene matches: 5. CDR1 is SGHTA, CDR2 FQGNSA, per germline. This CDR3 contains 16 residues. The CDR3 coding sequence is TGTGCCAGCAAACGACTAGCGGGTTCGAACACCGGGGAGCTGTTTTTT. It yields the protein CASKRLAGSNTGELFF.

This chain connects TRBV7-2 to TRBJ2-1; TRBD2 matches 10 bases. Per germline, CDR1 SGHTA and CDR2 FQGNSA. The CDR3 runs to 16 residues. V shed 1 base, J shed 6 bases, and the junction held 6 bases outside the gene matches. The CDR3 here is CASSLEASGRANEQFF. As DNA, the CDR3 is TGTGCCAGCAGCTTAGAGGCTAGCGGGAGAGCCAATGAGCAGTTCTTC.

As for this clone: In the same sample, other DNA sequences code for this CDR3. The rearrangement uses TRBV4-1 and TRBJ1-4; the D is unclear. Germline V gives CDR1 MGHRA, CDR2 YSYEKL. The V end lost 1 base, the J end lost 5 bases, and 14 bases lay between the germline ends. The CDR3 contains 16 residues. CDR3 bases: TGCGCCAGCAGCCAAGTGGCCGCCCTGGCGAATGAAAAACTGTTTTTT. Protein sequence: CASSQVAALANEKLFF.

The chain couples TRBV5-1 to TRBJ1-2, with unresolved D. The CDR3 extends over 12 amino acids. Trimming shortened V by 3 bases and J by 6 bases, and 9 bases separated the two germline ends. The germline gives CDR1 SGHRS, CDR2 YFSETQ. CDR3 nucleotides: TGCGCCAGCAGCTCTCAGCTGGATGGCTACACCTTC. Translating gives CASSSQLDGYTF.

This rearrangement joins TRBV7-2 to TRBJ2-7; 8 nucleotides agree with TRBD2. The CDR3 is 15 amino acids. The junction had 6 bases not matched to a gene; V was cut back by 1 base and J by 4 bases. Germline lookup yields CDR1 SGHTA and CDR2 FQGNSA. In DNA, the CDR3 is TGTGCCAGCAGCTTAGTTACAGCGGGGGCATACGAGCAGTACTTC. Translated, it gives CASSLVTAGAYEQYF.

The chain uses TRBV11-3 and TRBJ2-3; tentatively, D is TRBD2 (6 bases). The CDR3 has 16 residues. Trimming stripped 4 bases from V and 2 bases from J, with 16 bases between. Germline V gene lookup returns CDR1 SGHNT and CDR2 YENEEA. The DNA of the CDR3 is TGTGCCAGCAGCTCCTCCGGGGGTACACTCACAGATACGCAGTATTTT. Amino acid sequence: CASSSSGGTLTDTQYF.

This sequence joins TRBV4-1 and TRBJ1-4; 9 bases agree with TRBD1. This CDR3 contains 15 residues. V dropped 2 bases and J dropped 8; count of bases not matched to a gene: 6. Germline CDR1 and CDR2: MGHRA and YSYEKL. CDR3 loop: CASSQRDRASEKLFF. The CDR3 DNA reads TGCGCCAGCAGCCAAAGGGACAGGGCTAGCGAAAAACTGTTTTTT.

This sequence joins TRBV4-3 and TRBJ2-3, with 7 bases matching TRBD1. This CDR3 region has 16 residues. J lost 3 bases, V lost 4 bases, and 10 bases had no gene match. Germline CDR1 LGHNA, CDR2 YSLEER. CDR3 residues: CASSPSPGQTTDTQYF. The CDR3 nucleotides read TGCGCCAGCAGCCCCTCGCCGGGACAGACTACAGATACGCAGTATTTT.

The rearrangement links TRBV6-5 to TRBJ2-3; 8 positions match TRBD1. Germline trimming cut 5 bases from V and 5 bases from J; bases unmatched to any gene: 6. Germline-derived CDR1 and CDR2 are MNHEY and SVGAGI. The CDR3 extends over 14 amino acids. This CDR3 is CASSRTGTRDTQYF. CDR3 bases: TGTGCCAGCAGTAGGACAGGGACGAGAGATACGCAGTATTTT.

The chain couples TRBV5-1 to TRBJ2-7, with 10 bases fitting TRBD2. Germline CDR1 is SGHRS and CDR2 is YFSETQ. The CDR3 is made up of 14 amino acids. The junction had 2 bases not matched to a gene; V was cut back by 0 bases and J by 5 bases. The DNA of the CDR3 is TGCGCCAGCAGCTTGGTTCTAGCGGGAGACGAGCAGTACTTC. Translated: CASSLVLAGDEQYF. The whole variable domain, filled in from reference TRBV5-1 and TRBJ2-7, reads KAGVTQTPRYLIKTRGQQVTLSCSPISGHRSVSWYQQTPGQGLQFLFEYFSETQRNKGNFPGRFSGRQFSNSRSEMNVSTLELGDSALYLCASSLVLAGDEQYFGPGTRLTVT.